Presented here are 17 T cell receptor beta chains from one specimen sequenced in a study of blood T cell repertoires in COVID-19. TCRdb's copy holds only in-frame clones and misses some; the assay was immunoSEQ multiplex PCR. The repertoire holds fewer than 200,000 clones, with 65% to 85% as singletons. Sequencing input: PBMCs or T cells enriched from blood (not recorded which). The receptor source for this set is a woman in her forties or fifties in a cohort exposed to, infected with or recovered from COVID-19 (not recorded which).

The chain joins TRBV2 to TRBJ1-3, with D tentatively TRBD1 (5 bases). Germline V gene lookup returns CDR1 SNHLY and CDR2 FYNNEI. The CDR3 runs to 14 residues. V dropped 8 bases and J dropped 0 bases, with 11 bases sitting between them. In nucleotides, the CDR3 is TGTGCCAGCTGGTCGGACACCTCTGGAAACACCATATATTTT. Encoded protein: CASWSDTSGNTIYF.

The V and J genes are TRBV7-3 and TRBJ2-2; the match to TRBD1 covers 8 bases. The V segment lost 5 bases and the J segment 2 bases; nucleotides outside the gene matches: 7. CDR1 and CDR2 from the germline V gene are SGHTA and FQGTGA. The CDR3 covers 16 residues. The chain's CDR3 is CASSLGTGTNTGELFF. The CDR3 nucleotides read TGTGCCAGCAGCCTCGGGACAGGTACCAACACCGGGGAGCTGTTTTTT.

The gene calls are TRBV7-6 and TRBJ1-5, with TRBD1 matching 11 bases. V was clipped by 5 bases and J by 5 bases; unmatched bases: 5. Germline V gene data show CDR1 as SGHVS and CDR2 as FNYEAQ. The CDR3 covers 15 residues. This chain's CDR3 is CASSLGTGGHQPQHF. The CDR3 DNA sequence: TGTGCCAGCAGCCTAGGGACAGGGGGGCATCAGCCCCAGCATTTT.

V gene TRBV6-5 combines with J gene TRBJ2-7; the match to TRBD1 covers 8 bases. V was pared by 6 bases and J by 7 bases, with 8 bases of the junction left unmatched. The CDR3 has 13 amino acids. Germline assignment: CDR1 MNHEY and CDR2 SVGAGI. CDR3 sequence (DNA): TGTGCCAGCAGGTACAGGGGGAGTTCTGAGCAGTACTTC. It is translated as CASRYRGSSEQYF.

The gene calls are TRBV5-1 and TRBJ2-1; the D is unclear. This CDR3 region has 15 residues. Trimming removed 4 bases at V and 0 bases at J, with 11 bases between. Germline CDR1 reads SGHRS; CDR2 reads YFSETQ. CDR3 coding DNA: TGCGCCAGCAGCCCGATCCCGAGCTCCTACAATGAGCAGTTCTTC. Residues: CASSPIPSSYNEQFF.

The chain has TRBV6-4 and TRBJ2-7; D is unclear. The CDR3 sequence is 15 residues long. Germline CDR1 MRHNA, CDR2 SNTAGT. Trimming took 6 bases from V and 0 from J, leaving 15 bases between them. CDR3 region: CASRVAGPVSYEQYF. CDR3 nucleotide sequence: TGTGCCAGCAGGGTAGCCGGTCCAGTCTCCTACGAGCAGTACTTC.

This chain connects TRBV30 to TRBJ1-2, with D perhaps matching TRBD1 (6 bases). V lost 0 bases, J lost 5 bases, and 7 bases lay in between. The CDR3 consists of 12 residues. Looked up from germline, CDR1 is GTSNPN and CDR2 is SVGIG (reference sequence). CDR3 sequence (DNA): TGTGCCTGGAGTGTCGGACAGTATGGCTACACCTTC. Translated: CAWSVGQYGYTF.

This chain uses TRBV5-1 with TRBJ2-1; D might be TRBD2 (6 bases). Trimming stripped 4 bases from V and 1 base from J, with 12 bases between. Germline lookup yields CDR1 SGHRS and CDR2 YFSETQ. The CDR3 runs 15 residues. CDR3 residues: CASSPPGESYNEQFF. The DNA of the CDR3 is TGCGCCAGCAGCCCTCCGGGAGAGTCCTACAATGAGCAGTTCTTC.

This clone was found once. This chain uses TRBV5-1 with TRBJ1-2; D is unresolved. The ends were cut back, 0 bases at V and 2 bases at J, with 11 bases in the middle. Germline CDR1 and CDR2: SGHRS and YFSETQ. The CDR3 is 15 amino acids. The CDR3 nucleotides are TGCGCCAGCAGCTTGGTTCCTGGCCAGAACTATGGCTACACCTTC. This gives the protein CASSLVPGQNYGYTF.

The chain links TRBV5-6 to TRBJ2-5, with 8 positions matching TRBD2. Germline loops: CDR1 SGHDT, CDR2 YYEEEE. Trimming cost V 5 bases and J 4 bases; bases outside gene matches: 7. CDR3 length: 14 residues. The CDR3 spells CASRPVAGGETQYF. The CDR3 coding sequence is TGTGCCAGCAGACCAGTGGCGGGGGGAGAGACCCAGTACTTC.

This rearrangement joins TRBV14 to TRBJ1-4; D is possibly TRBD1 (5 bases). The germline V gene has CDR1 SGHDN and CDR2 FVKESK. Trimming shortened V by 0 bases and J by 4 bases, and 12 bases separated the two germline ends. The CDR3 spans 16 residues. As DNA, the CDR3 is TGTGCCAGCAGCCAAGATCTGCGGACAAATAATGAAAAACTGTTTTTT. It translates to CASSQDLRTNNEKLFF.

The rearrangement uses TRBV24-1 and TRBJ1-2, with D unresolved. Between the trimmed V and J ends, which lost 4 bases and 5 bases, there was a span of 7 bases. The CDR3 has 12 residues. Germline values: CDR1 KGHDR, CDR2 SFDVKD. The CDR3 DNA reads TGTGCCACCAGTGAAGGAGCTTATGGCTACACCTTC. It encodes CATSEGAYGYTF.

The chain has TRBV6-6 and TRBJ2-3; a weak D match, TRBD1 (5 bases). Germline V gene data show CDR1 as MNHNY and CDR2 as SVGAGI (reference sequence). This CDR3 region has 16 residues. V dropped 2 bases and J dropped 2 bases, with 14 bases sitting between them. CDR3 sequence: CASSYPLSTVTDTQYF. The CDR3 nucleotides read TGTGCCAGCAGTTACCCTCTCTCGACAGTCACAGATACGCAGTATTTT.

This chain uses TRBV5-8 with TRBJ1-4; possible D gene TRBD1, 6 bases. Germline loops: CDR1 SGHTS, CDR2 YDEGEE. The CDR3 length is 14 residues. The germline V and J ends were trimmed by 7 bases and 7 bases, with 17 bases remaining between them. CDR3 nucleotide sequence: TGTGCCAGCCAAGTTCGGGGGGCTGTTGAAAAACTGTTTTTT. Protein sequence: CASQVRGAVEKLFF.

The chain employs TRBV11-2 and TRBJ1-1, with no clear D. The germline V gene has CDR1 SGHAT and CDR2 FQNNGV. The CDR3 spans 12 residues. Trimming took off 1 base at V and 4 bases at J, with 4 bases between the two ends. The CDR3 spells CASSLVGTEAFF. The CDR3 coding sequence is TGTGCCAGCAGCTTAGTCGGCACTGAAGCTTTCTTT.

The chain has TRBV5-1 and TRBJ2-5; TRBD1 agrees at 7 bases. The CDR3 is 16 amino acids. CDR1 and CDR2 from the germline V gene are SGHRS and YFSETQ. The V and J ends lost 0 bases and 0 bases, in that order; junction bases with no gene match: 5. Written as DNA, the CDR3 is TGCGCCAGCAGCTTGGCCTTCGGGACAGACCAAGAGACCCAGTACTTC. Translated: CASSLAFGTDQETQYF.

Only one count was recorded for this clone. This chain connects TRBV29-1 to TRBJ1-1; tentative D call: TRBD1 (6 bases). Germline values: CDR1 SQVTM, CDR2 ANQGSEA. The CDR3 is 13 amino acids. Between the trimmed V and J ends, which lost 4 bases and 1 base, there was a span of 10 bases. CDR3 DNA: TGCAGCGTTGTAGGCAGGGGGAACACTGAAGCTTTCTTT. Its protein product is CSVVGRGNTEAFF.